This T cell receptor beta chain was obtained from a study of shared clonotypes between healthy human individuals. CDR3 length: 15 residues. Germline CDR1 is SNHLY and CDR2 is FYNNEI. Trimming pared 4 bases from V and 1 base from J, leaving 12 bases between. Only in-frame clones appear in the TCRdb table, and some are missing; sequencing was by immunoSEQ multiplex PCR. The sample consists of hundreds of thousands of clones, roughly 83% of them appearing once. This receptor was identified in a woman aged 40 to 50 in good health. Some clones in this sample may be carry-over from other donors' samples. The V and J genes are TRBV2 and TRBJ2-3; tentative D call: TRBD2 (6 bases). What was sequenced was PBMCs. The CDR3 nucleotides are TGTGCCAGCAGTGGCCCCCGGAGGGGCACAGATACGCAGTATTTT. Its translation: CASSGPRRGTDTQYF.